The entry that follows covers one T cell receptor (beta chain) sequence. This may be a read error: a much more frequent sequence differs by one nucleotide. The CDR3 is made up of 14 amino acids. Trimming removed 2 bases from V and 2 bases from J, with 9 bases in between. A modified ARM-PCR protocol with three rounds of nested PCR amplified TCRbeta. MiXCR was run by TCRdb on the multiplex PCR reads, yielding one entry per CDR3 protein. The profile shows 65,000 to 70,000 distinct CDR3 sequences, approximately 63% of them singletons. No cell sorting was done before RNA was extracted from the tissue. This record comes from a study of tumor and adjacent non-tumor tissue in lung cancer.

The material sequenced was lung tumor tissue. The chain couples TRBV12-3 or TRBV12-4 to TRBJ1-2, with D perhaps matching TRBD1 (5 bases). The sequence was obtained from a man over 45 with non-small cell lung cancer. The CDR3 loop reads CASSLRGGNYGYTF. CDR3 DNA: TGTGCCAGCAGTTTAAGGGGCGGAAACTATGGCTACACCTTC.